These 14 T cell receptor beta chains originate from one sample sequenced in a study of blood T cell repertoires in COVID-19 (dated by TCRdb to the early 2020s). Library preparation employed the immunoSEQ multiplex PCR assay. TCRdb obtained this table from immuneACCESS and retained in-frame rearrangements with V and J assigned. These tables miss some clones; where compared with another copy, unresolved V genes account for less than half of the shortfall, and the remainder is unexplained. The sample contains 50,000 to 75,000 clones, more than 70% of them found a single time. Together, the top ten hold 6.5% to 7.5% of the sample. The sequencing input was peripheral blood. The receptor set was obtained from a man aged 60 to 69 with acute or convalescent COVID-19.

This chain uses TRBV7-2 with TRBJ2-5; D is perhaps TRBD1 (8 bases). The germline CDR1 and CDR2 sequences are SGHTA and FQGNSA. V was shortened by 5 bases and J by 5 bases, with 21 bases between the two germline ends. The length of the CDR3 is 16 residues. CDR3 DNA: TGTGCCAGCAGCCCCGGGGGGCAGGGGGCTTTGGAGACCCAGTACTTC. This codes for CASSPGGQGALETQYF.

The chain links TRBV28 to TRBJ2-7; D is possibly TRBD2 (6 bases). Germline V CDR1 and CDR2: MDHEN, SYDVKM. V dropped 7 bases and J dropped 0 bases, with 16 bases sitting between them. The CDR3 runs to 15 residues. This CDR3 is CASTPRGAGSYEQYF. The CDR3 coding sequence is TGTGCCAGCACCCCCCGCGGGGCAGGCTCCTACGAGCAGTACTTC.

The chain joins TRBV2 to TRBJ2-1; D is perhaps TRBD2 (5 bases). The V and J ends lost 1 base and 1 base respectively, with 11 bases between them. Germline V gene sequence: CDR1 SNHLY, CDR2 FYNNEI. This CDR3 is 16 amino acids long. The CDR3: CASSEEEGRSYNEQFF. The CDR3 DNA follows: TGTGCCAGCAGTGAAGAAGAGGGTAGGTCCTACAATGAGCAGTTCTTC.

The gene calls are TRBV7-9 and TRBJ2-2; 8 bases match TRBD1. Looked up from germline, CDR1 is SEHNR and CDR2 is FQNEAQ (reference sequence). Germline trimming cut 6 bases from V and 2 bases from J; bases unmatched to any gene: 8. The CDR3 consists of 16 residues. For the CDR3, the DNA is TGTGCCAGCAGGGCTCGGGGACAGGTTAACACCGGGGAGCTGTTTTTT. Amino acids: CASRARGQVNTGELFF.

This chain connects TRBV2 to TRBJ1-3; D remains unclear. Germline V gene sequence: CDR1 SNHLY, CDR2 FYNNEI. V gave up 0 bases and J gave up 8 bases, with 14 bases separating them. The CDR3 runs to 15 residues. In DNA form, the CDR3 reads TGTGCCAGCAGTGAAGCCACCCGCCTAAGTTACACCATATATTTT. Translation: CASSEATRLSYTIYF.

The CDR3 DNA follows: TGTGCCAGCAGCTCACGACTAGTTTCAGATACGCAGTATTTT. It specifies CASSSRLVSDTQYF. V gene TRBV7-3 combines with J gene TRBJ2-3; tentative D call: TRBD2 (6 bases). V was trimmed by 4 bases and J by 4 bases, leaving 12 bases between them. The CDR3 consists of 14 residues. CDR1 SGHTA and CDR2 FQGTGA come from the germline V gene. The full variable domain, rest sourced from reference TRBV7-3 and TRBJ2-3, is GAGVSQTPSNKVTEKGKYVELRCDPISGHTALYWYRQSLGQGPEFLIYFQGTGAADDSGLPNDRFFAVRPEGSVSTLKIQRTERGDSAVYLCASSSRLVSDTQYFGPGTRLTVL.

This chain connects TRBV6-4 to TRBJ2-5; possibly TRBD2 for D (6 bases). Germline values: CDR1 MRHNA, CDR2 SNTAGT. The CDR3 sequence is 13 residues long. Trimming shortened V by 6 bases and J by 4 bases, and 12 bases separated the two germline ends. The CDR3 nucleotides read TGTGCCAGCAGCCGGGGACTGGGAGAGACCCAGTACTTC. This sequence encodes CASSRGLGETQYF.

The rearrangement joins TRBV18 to TRBJ2-7; 8 positions match TRBD1. CDR1 is KGHSH, CDR2 LQKENI, per germline. V lost 3 bases and J lost 1; bases outside the gene matches: 2. The CDR3 has 14 residues. CDR3 coding DNA: TGTGCCAGCTCACCCGGGACAGGTTCCTACGAGCAGTACTTC. Protein sequence: CASSPGTGSYEQYF.

This clone has ten or more counts. The CDR3 bases are TGTGCCAGCAGCCAGCTATACGGCACTAGCGGGGGCCATAGCACAGATACGCAGTATTTT. This encodes CASSQLYGTSGGHSTDTQYF. V gene TRBV4-2 combines with J gene TRBJ2-3; 11 positions match TRBD2. Germline lookup yields CDR1 LGHNA and CDR2 YNFKEQ. V lost 3 bases to trimming and J lost 0 bases; unmatched junction nucleotides: 14. The CDR3 extends over 20 amino acids.

The rearrangement links TRBV7-2 to TRBJ2-5; D ambiguous. Looked up from germline, CDR1 is SGHTA and CDR2 is FQGNSA. V shed 4 bases and J shed 5 bases, with 8 bases lying between them. The CDR3 sequence is 12 residues long. The CDR3 DNA sequence: TGTGCCAGCAGCTGGGTCGGGGAGACCCAGTACTTC. It encodes CASSWVGETQYF.

V and J are TRBV19 and TRBJ2-2; a possible D gene is TRBD1 (5 bases). Looked up from germline, CDR1 is LNHDA and CDR2 is SQIVND (reference sequence). V was clipped by 2 bases and J by 4 bases, with 8 bases between them. This CDR3 is built from 14 residues. CDR3 protein: CASSIFRGTGELFF. The DNA of the CDR3 is TGTGCCAGTAGTATATTTAGGGGCACCGGGGAGCTGTTTTTT.

The chain has TRBV19 and TRBJ1-6; D remains ambiguous. The CDR3 spans 13 residues. Looked up from germline, CDR1 is LNHDA and CDR2 is SQIVND (reference sequence). V dropped 5 bases and J dropped 6 bases, with 8 bases sitting between them. This CDR3 reads CASSDTGNSPLHF. The CDR3 coding sequence is TGTGCCAGTAGTGATACGGGTAATTCACCCCTCCACTTT.

The V call is TRBV7-8, the J call TRBJ1-1; 7 bases agree with TRBD1. The trim removed 4 bases at V and 2 bases at J, leaving 4 bases unmatched. The germline gives CDR1 SGHVS, CDR2 FQNEAQ. The CDR3 has 14 amino acids. The CDR3 nucleotides read TGTGCCAGCAGCTGGGGGGACAGAAACACTGAAGCTTTCTTT. Translated: CASSWGDRNTEAFF. The variable domain in full, with the rest retrieved from reference TRBV7-8 and TRBJ1-1, is GAGVSQSPRYKVAKRGQDVALRCDPISGHVSLFWYQQALGQGPEFLTYFQNEAQLDKSGLPSDRFFAERPEGSVSTLKIQRTQQEDSAVYLCASSWGDRNTEAFFGQGTRLTVV.

The CDR3 is CATYFLTGNYGYTF. CDR3 coding DNA: TGTGCCACCTACTTCCTGACAGGGAACTATGGCTACACCTTC. The rearrangement joins TRBV2 to TRBJ1-2; TRBD1 matches 7 bases. There are 14 residues in the CDR3. Germline V gene sequence: CDR1 SNHLY, CDR2 FYNNEI. The V segment lost 10 bases and the J segment 2 bases; nucleotides outside the gene matches: 10.